One sample yielded the 8 T cell receptor beta chains listed below, sequenced in a study of Tregs in tolerant kidney transplant recipients. Clones were sequenced by immunoSEQ multiplex PCR, and TCRdb holds only the in-frame ones, with some missing. The sample yields roughly 64,000 clones, 80% to 90% seen once. The nonmyeloablative bone marrow transplants came from related graft donors, with transient mixed chimerism. This sample comprised CD4+ T cells from blood (PBMCs), obtained 6 months after the transplant. Receptors originate from a human patient who received a combined kidney and bone marrow transplant. A subset of T cells may come from the graft donor.

V usage is TRBV7-2 and J usage is TRBJ2-7, with 11 bases identical to TRBD2. CDR3 length: 18 residues. The V gene's germline CDR1 is SGHTA and CDR2 FQGNSA. V lost 3 bases and J lost 2; bases outside the gene matches: 12. CDR3 region: CASSFASVTSGTTYEQYF. In DNA form, the CDR3 reads TGTGCCAGCAGCTTCGCGAGTGTGACTAGCGGGACCACCTACGAGCAGTACTTC.

The chain links TRBV15 to TRBJ2-4; D unclear. There are 11 residues in the CDR3. Trimming left V 10 bases short and J 8 bases short, with 12 bases between. Germline V gene sequence: CDR1 LNHNV, CDR2 YYDKDF (reference sequence). CDR3 protein: CASESKHIQYF. DNA of the CDR3: TGTGCCAGCGAATCGAAACACATTCAGTACTTC.

This clone appeared a few times. J is TRBJ2-3 and V is TRBV6-5; D not certain. The CDR3 loop spans 12 amino acids. With 8 bases removed from V and 2 bases from J, the gap between germline ends came to 8 bases. CDR1 MNHEY and CDR2 SVGAGI come from the germline V gene. The CDR3 bases are TGTGCCAGCGGCAGAACCACAGATACGCAGTATTTT. Its translation is CASGRTTDTQYF.

This clone is a singleton in its sample. The chain employs TRBV5-1 and TRBJ2-5, with 14 bases that match TRBD2. The V and J ends lost 4 bases and 5 bases, in that order; junction bases with no gene match: 4. The CDR3 runs 15 residues. Germline-derived CDR1 and CDR2 are SGHRS and YFSETQ. CDR3 amino acids: CASSMGLAGDETQYF. In DNA, the CDR3 is TGCGCCAGCAGCATGGGACTAGCGGGAGATGAGACCCAGTACTTC.

CDR3 sequence reads: CATLPGLAGGPGETQYF. CDR3 nucleotides: TGTGCCACCCTCCCGGGACTAGCGGGAGGGCCGGGGGAGACCCAGTACTTC. The chain couples TRBV15 to TRBJ2-5, with 16 bases lining up with TRBD2. The CDR3 covers 17 residues. Germline V lookup: CDR1 LNHNV, CDR2 YYDKDF (reference sequence). V lost 8 bases to trimming and J lost 5 bases; unmatched junction nucleotides: 11.

This chain links TRBV10-1 with TRBJ1-5, with 9 bases identical to TRBD1. The germline gives CDR1 WNHNN, CDR2 SYGVQD (reference sequence). The CDR3 covers 18 residues. J was trimmed by 1 base and V by 2 bases; bases with no gene match: 9. The CDR3 nucleotides are TGCGCCAGCAGTGAGGGACAGGGGCCCATCTTGAGCAATCAGCCCCAGCATTTT. Translating it yields CASSEGQGPILSNQPQHF.

This clone was observed once. This chain joins TRBV29-1 and TRBJ2-3, with D unclear. The length of the CDR3 is 12 residues. With 4 bases removed from V and 2 bases from J, the gap between germline ends came to 7 bases. Per the germline V gene, CDR1 is SQVTM and CDR2 is ANQGSEA. The CDR3 nucleotides are TGCAGCGTTGGCCTAGTCACAGATACGCAGTATTTT. As protein: CSVGLVTDTQYF.

In DNA form, the CDR3 reads TGTGCCAGCAGCCCCGCCCAGGGCGGCACAGATACGCAGTATTTT. Amino acids: CASSPAQGGTDTQYF. This rearrangement joins TRBV7-9 to TRBJ2-3, with D tentatively TRBD1 (5 bases). Germline assignment: CDR1 SEHNR and CDR2 FQNEAQ (reference sequence). The CDR3 consists of 15 residues. Trimming removed 5 bases from V and 1 base from J, with 13 bases in between.